Listed here is a single TCR beta chain. Its matching antigen is unknown. UMI-tagged TRB cDNA libraries were built via 5' RACE. For each CDR3 protein, TCRdb gives one entry from its re-call of the 5' RACE reads, without DNA. The sample's table shows over 95,000 distinct CDR3 sequences. The CDR3 has 13 residues. Per CD8+ T cell subset, triplicate sorts of approximately 290,000 cells each were done. Naive CD8+ T lymphocytes were specified as CD45RO-CCR7+CD27+CD95-. This record comes from a study of CXCR3-negative and CXCR3-positive naive CD8 T cells. The study's findings and limits: Against CXCR3-negative naive cells, CXCR3-positive naive cells showed more hydrophobic TRB CDR3s. Fresh PBMCs were used in most assays, and CXCR3 expression partially decreased after cryopreservation. In both naive subsets diversity was comparably high, whereas memory CD8+ cells showed much lower diversity.

The chain joins TRBV12-3 or TRBV12-4 to TRBJ1-1. The source of this sequence is a human donor in good health. Some clones in this sample may be carry-over from other donors' samples. Sequencing input: naive CXCR3+ CD8+ T cells from blood. Subset in this sample: CD45RO-CCR7+CD27+CD95- naive CD8+ T cells expressing CXCR3 (TNR3+). This CDR3 reads CASSYGHGTEAFF.